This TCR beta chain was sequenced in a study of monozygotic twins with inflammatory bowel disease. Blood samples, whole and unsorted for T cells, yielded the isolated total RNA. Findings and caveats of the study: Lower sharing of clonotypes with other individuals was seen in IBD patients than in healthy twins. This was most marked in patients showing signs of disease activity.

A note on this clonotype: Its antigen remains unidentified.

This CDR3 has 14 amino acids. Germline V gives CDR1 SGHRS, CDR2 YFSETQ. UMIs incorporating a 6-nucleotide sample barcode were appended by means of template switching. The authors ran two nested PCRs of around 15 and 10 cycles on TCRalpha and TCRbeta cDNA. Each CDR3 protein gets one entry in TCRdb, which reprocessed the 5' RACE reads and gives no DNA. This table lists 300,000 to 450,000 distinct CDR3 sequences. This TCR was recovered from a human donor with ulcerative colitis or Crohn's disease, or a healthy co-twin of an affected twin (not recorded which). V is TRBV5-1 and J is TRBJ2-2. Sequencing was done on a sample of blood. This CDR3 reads CASRTDTNTGELFF.